Following are 31 T cell receptor beta chains from one sample sequenced in a study of blood T cell repertoires in COVID-19. Sequencing was performed with immunoSEQ multiplex PCR; in TCRdb, only in-frame clones are kept and a portion is missing. The sample has about 370,000 clones; over 75% are singletons. The sample consisted of peripheral blood. The receptors stem from a woman in her twenties or thirties with COVID-19, enrolled during active disease.

Of note for this clone: This sample also contains other DNA sequences that code for the same CDR3. CDR3 loop: CAWSVGQGNQPQHF. The CDR3 bases are TGTGCCTGGAGTGTTGGACAGGGGAATCAGCCCCAGCATTTT. This chain joins TRBV30 and TRBJ1-5; 9 bases agree with TRBD1. From germline, CDR1 is GTSNPN and CDR2 SVGIG (reference sequence). CDR3 length equals 14 residues. Trimming removed 0 bases from V and 4 bases from J; junction bases left unmatched: 1.

J is TRBJ1-3 and V is TRBV19, with 7 bases that match TRBD1. This CDR3 has 15 residues. With 4 bases clipped from V and 2 bases from J, the junction kept 5 bases outside the gene matches. The germline V gene encodes CDR1 LNHDA and CDR2 SQIVND (reference sequence). The CDR3 region is CASSNYQGAGNTIYF. CDR3 bases: TGTGCCAGTAGTAATTACCAGGGGGCTGGAAACACCATATATTTT.

This chain links TRBV13 with TRBJ1-5; the D is unclear. CDR1 and CDR2 from the germline V gene are PRHDT and FYEKMQ (reference sequence). The CDR3 runs to 17 residues. The V end was cut by 6 bases, the J end by 0 bases, with 18 bases between. The CDR3 loop is CASRLGWAFNSNQPQHF. CDR3 in DNA: TGTGCCAGCAGGTTGGGCTGGGCCTTCAATAGCAATCAGCCCCAGCATTTT.

The chain couples TRBV3-1 (or the pseudogene TRBV3-2) to TRBJ2-7; D unclear. The CDR3 has 14 amino acids. Trimming removed 0 bases at V and 1 base at J, with 7 bases between. The germline V gene has CDR1 LGHDT and CDR2 YNNKEL (reference sequence). The CDR3 reads CASSQDHRSYEQYF. CDR3 in DNA: TGTGCCAGCAGCCAAGATCACAGATCCTACGAGCAGTACTTC.

The V call is TRBV20-1, the J call TRBJ2-1; D gene unclear. Germline values: CDR1 DFQATT, CDR2 SNEGSKA (reference sequence). The germline V and J ends were trimmed by 3 bases and 2 bases, with 11 bases remaining between them. The CDR3 consists of 14 residues. The CDR3 coding sequence is TGCAGTGCTAGTACGCGGCTAGCCTACAATGAGCAGTTCTTC. As protein: CSASTRLAYNEQFF.

CDR3 sequence reads: CASSRQGQPYEQYF. The CDR3 DNA is TGTGCCAGCAGCCGCCAGGGACAGCCCTACGAGCAGTACTTC. The gene calls are TRBV3-1 (or the pseudogene TRBV3-2) and TRBJ2-7, with 7 bases fitting TRBD1. The CDR3 spans 14 residues. V lost 4 bases, J lost 2 bases, and 5 bases stayed unmatched. Germline assignment: CDR1 LGHDT and CDR2 YNNKEL (reference sequence).

The chain recombines TRBV30 with TRBJ2-1; TRBD2 matches at 8 bases. Germline CDR1 is GTSNPN and CDR2 is SVGIG (reference sequence). V gave up 1 base and J gave up 0 bases; unmatched junction bases: 8. The CDR3 sequence is 17 residues long. The CDR3 here is CAWSARTSGPSYNEQFF. DNA of the CDR3: TGTGCCTGGAGTGCCCGTACTAGCGGCCCCTCCTACAATGAGCAGTTCTTC. The entire variable domain, with the rest obtained from reference TRBV30 and TRBJ2-1, is as follows: SQTIHQWPATLVQPVGSPLSLECTVEGTSNPNLYWYRQAAGRGLQLLFYSVGIGQISSEVPQNLSASRPQDRQFILSSKKLLLSDSGFYLCAWSARTSGPSYNEQFFGPGTRLTVL.

This clone was detected only a few times. V usage is TRBV30 and J usage is TRBJ2-1; perhaps TRBD2 as D (5 bases). The CDR3 sequence is 15 residues long. From germline, CDR1 is GTSNPN and CDR2 SVGIG (reference sequence). Deletions cut 2 bases from V and 6 bases from J, with 17 bases between. CDR3 sequence: CAWSSPPGTLNEQFF. The CDR3 DNA sequence: TGTGCCTGGAGTTCGCCTCCGGGAACCCTCAATGAGCAGTTCTTC.

The chain links TRBV3-1 (or the pseudogene TRBV3-2) to TRBJ1-2, with 8 bases aligning to TRBD1. J lost 2 bases, V lost 0 bases, and 11 bases had no gene match. The germline V gene encodes CDR1 LGHDT and CDR2 YNNKEL (reference sequence). CDR3 size: 18 residues. CDR3 amino acids: CASSQDPRTGPLNYGYTF. CDR3 in DNA: TGTGCCAGCAGCCAAGATCCAAGGACAGGGCCGCTCAACTATGGCTACACCTTC.

In regard to this clone: A read error may explain this, as a much larger clone is one base away. The CDR3 coding sequence is TGTGCCAGCAGCTCCAGGGAGACCCAGTACTTC. Protein: CASSSRETQYF. The J gene is TRBJ2-5, the V gene TRBV7-8; D is uncertain. With 4 bases removed from V and 5 bases from J, the gap between germline ends came to 5 bases. The CDR3 runs to 11 residues. CDR1 and CDR2 from the germline V gene are SGHVS and FQNEAQ. Together with reference TRBV7-8 and TRBJ2-5, the CDR3 gives the full variable domain: GAGVSQSPRYKVAKRGQDVALRCDPISGHVSLFWYQQALGQGPEFLTYFQNEAQLDKSGLPSDRFFAERPEGSVSTLKIQRTQQEDSAVYLCASSSRETQYFGPGTRLLVL.

The genes are TRBV4-3 and TRBJ2-2, with 10 bases fitting TRBD2. V shed 0 bases, J shed 5 bases, and the junction held 3 bases outside the gene matches. From germline, CDR1 is LGHNA and CDR2 YSLEER. This CDR3 is 16 amino acids long. CDR3: CASSQELAGITGELFF. The CDR3, as DNA: TGCGCCAGCAGCCAAGAACTAGCGGGGATAACCGGGGAGCTGTTTTTT.

V gene TRBV19 combines with J gene TRBJ1-2; D may be TRBD1 (6 bases). The CDR3 extends over 14 amino acids. Germline lookup yields CDR1 LNHDA and CDR2 SQIVND (reference sequence). Trimming cost V 6 bases and J 4 bases, with 15 bases left between them. CDR3 amino acids: CASSGLGAGYGYTF. CDR3 DNA: TGTGCCAGTAGCGGTTTGGGGGCAGGCTATGGCTACACCTTC. Looking up the rest from reference TRBV19 and TRBJ1-2 gives the full variable domain: DGGITQSPKYLFRKEGQNVTLSCEQNLNHDAMYWYRQDPGQGLRLIYYSQIVNDFQKGDIAEGYSVSREKKESFPLTVTSAQKNPTAFYLCASSGLGAGYGYTFGSGTRLTVV.

This rearrangement joins TRBV4-3 to TRBJ2-6, with 10 bases aligning to TRBD1. CDR1 LGHNA and CDR2 YSLEER come from the germline V gene. V shed 0 bases and J 2 bases; nucleotides not matched to a gene: 7. The CDR3 runs 19 residues. The CDR3 region has the DNA TGCGCCAGCAGCCAAGATAGTAGGACAGGGGGGCCTGGGGCCAACGTCCTGACTTTC. Protein sequence: CASSQDSRTGGPGANVLTF.

The chain has TRBV28 and TRBJ1-5; no definite D call. Trimming took off 4 bases at V and 8 bases at J, with 12 bases between the two ends. Germline lookup yields CDR1 MDHEN and CDR2 SYDVKM. This CDR3 comprises 13 residues. The CDR3 region has the DNA TGTGCCAGCAGTTCCCCCCCGGGTAAGCCCCAGCATTTT. Encoded protein: CASSSPPGKPQHF. Together with reference TRBV28 and TRBJ1-5, the CDR3 gives the full variable domain: DVKVTQSSRYLVKRTGEKVFLECVQDMDHENMFWYRQDPGLGLRLIYFSYDVKMKEKGDIPEGYSVSREKKERFSLILESASTNQTSMYLCASSSPPGKPQHFGDGTRLSIL.

V and J are TRBV5-1 and TRBJ2-3, with 16 bases aligning to TRBD2. This CDR3 is 19 amino acids long. J gave up 3 bases and V 3 bases, and 10 bases lay outside the gene matches. Germline assignment: CDR1 SGHRS and CDR2 YFSETQ. The chain's CDR3 is CASSSGLAGGAPTTDTQYF. Written as DNA, the CDR3 is TGCGCCAGCAGCTCGGGACTAGCGGGAGGGGCCCCGACGACAGATACGCAGTATTTT.

The chain joins TRBV9 to TRBJ2-5; 7 bases are shared with TRBD2. The trim removed 1 base at V and 5 bases at J, leaving 8 bases unmatched. Germline CDR1 reads SGDLS; CDR2 reads YYNGEE. This CDR3 is built from 15 residues. DNA for the CDR3: TGTGCCAGCAGCGTAAGGGAGGGCGCAGGGGAGACCCAGTACTTC. Its protein product is CASSVREGAGETQYF.

The count of this clone is one. CDR3 DNA sequence: TGTGCCACCAGTGATTTCCGGGACAATGAGCAGTTCTTC. Its translation is CATSDFRDNEQFF. The chain uses TRBV24-1 and TRBJ2-1; D is undetermined. This CDR3 has 13 amino acids. The V gene lost 1 base and the J gene lost 5 bases, with 5 bases spanning the gap. The germline V gene encodes CDR1 KGHDR and CDR2 SFDVKD.

The chain has TRBV5-1 and TRBJ2-1; D perhaps matches TRBD2 (7 bases). The V and J ends lost 4 bases and 15 bases respectively, with 26 bases between them. This CDR3 region has 15 residues. Germline CDR1 SGHRS, CDR2 YFSETQ. CDR3 protein: CASSQGGEPGLRVFF. In DNA, the CDR3 is TGCGCCAGCAGCCAAGGGGGGGAGCCTGGGCTAAGGGTGTTCTTC.

This sequence joins TRBV18 and TRBJ2-2; 12 bases are a match to TRBD2. The length of the CDR3 is 17 residues. In germline, CDR1 is KGHSH, CDR2 LQKENI. V dropped 3 bases and J dropped 3; count of bases not matched to a gene: 5. The CDR3 loop reads CASSPSGLAGYTGELFF. CDR3 nucleotides: TGTGCCAGCTCACCTTCCGGACTAGCGGGATACACCGGGGAGCTGTTTTTT.

This chain joins TRBV5-4 and TRBJ2-1; TRBD1 agrees at 11 bases. Germline CDR1 and CDR2: SGHNT and YYREEE (reference sequence). This CDR3 has 16 residues. Trimming cost V 4 bases and J 8 bases; bases outside gene matches: 11. This CDR3 reads CASSVPVGQGVDEQFF. In nucleotides, the CDR3 is TGTGCCAGCAGCGTGCCGGTGGGACAGGGGGTCGATGAGCAGTTCTTC. The variable domain in full, with the rest retrieved from reference TRBV5-4 and TRBJ2-1, is ETGVTQSPTHLIKTRGQQVTLRCSSQSGHNTVSWYQQALGQGPQFIFQYYREEENGRGNFPPRFSGLQFPNYSSELNVNALELDDSALYLCASSVPVGQGVDEQFFGPGTRLTVL.

The chain links TRBV5-8 to TRBJ2-5, with D unresolved. The CDR3 sequence is 13 residues long. V was pared by 1 base and J by 4 bases, with 8 bases between. Germline CDR1 reads SGHTS; CDR2 reads YDEGEE. CDR3 DNA: TGTGCCAGCAGCTTGAGTACTCGAGAGACCCAGTACTTC. It codes for CASSLSTRETQYF. The variable domain in full, completed from reference TRBV5-8 and TRBJ2-5, reads EAGVTQSPTHLIKTRGQQATLRCSPISGHTSVYWYQQALGLGLQFLLWYDEGEERNRGNFPPRFSGRQFPNYSSELNVNALELEDSALYLCASSLSTRETQYFGPGTRLLVL.

The chain uses TRBV7-3 and TRBJ2-2; D is perhaps TRBD2 (5 bases). With 5 bases removed from V and 8 bases from J, the gap between germline ends came to 15 bases. The germline gives CDR1 SGHTA, CDR2 FQGTGA. The CDR3 runs to 14 residues. In DNA, the CDR3 is TGTGCCAGCAGCCTCAACTGGGGAGAGGGGGAGCTGTTTTTT. Amino acids: CASSLNWGEGELFF.

This rearrangement joins TRBV2 to TRBJ2-3; 8 nucleotides agree with TRBD2. With V trimmed by 6 bases and J by 10 bases, 6 bases remained unmatched. The CDR3 runs 12 residues. CDR1 and CDR2 from the germline V gene are SNHLY and FYNNEI. The CDR3 DNA sequence: TGTGCCAGCAGGGCGACTAGCGTCCCGCAGTATTTT. As protein: CASRATSVPQYF.

The chain links TRBV30 to TRBJ2-3; TRBD2 aligns across 14 bases. Germline V lookup: CDR1 GTSNPN, CDR2 SVGIG (reference sequence). The CDR3 has 17 amino acids. The V and J ends lost 5 bases and 2 bases, in that order; junction bases with no gene match: 9. Here the CDR3 reads CAWVRLAGGRDTDTQYF. CDR3 nucleotides: TGTGCCTGGGTTAGACTAGCGGGAGGGCGTGACACAGATACGCAGTATTTT.

The chain has TRBV6-5 and TRBJ2-2, with 7 bases fitting TRBD1. Trimming took 6 bases from V and 6 from J; bases not matched to a gene: 7. CDR3 length: 14 amino acids. The V gene's germline CDR1 is MNHEY and CDR2 SVGAGI. The CDR3 nucleotides read TGTGCCAGCAGGACAGGGATTGATTCCGGGGAGCTGTTTTTT. Protein sequence: CASRTGIDSGELFF.

V is TRBV11-3 and J is TRBJ2-1, with 11 bases fitting TRBD2. Germline CDR1 is SGHNT and CDR2 is YENEEA. The J segment lost 7 bases and the V segment lost 5 bases, leaving 10 bases of the junction unmatched. CDR3 length: 16 amino acids. This chain's CDR3 is CASSGILAGGVNEQFF. CDR3 nucleotide sequence: TGTGCCAGCAGCGGAATCCTAGCGGGAGGAGTTAATGAGCAGTTCTTC. Filled out from reference TRBV11-3 and TRBJ2-1, the complete variable domain reads EAGVVQSPRYKIIEKKQPVAFWCNPISGHNTLYWYLQNLGQGPELLIRYENEEAVDDSQLPKDRFSAERLKGVDSTLKIQPAELGDSAVYLCASSGILAGGVNEQFFGPGTRLTVL.

This rearrangement joins TRBV5-4 to TRBJ2-3; 10 bases are shared with TRBD2. Germline CDR1 and CDR2: SGHNT and YYREEE (reference sequence). V was pared by 4 bases and J by 3 bases, with 5 bases of the junction left unmatched. The CDR3 length is 15 residues. CDR3 coding DNA: TGTGCCAGCAGCGTGAGTAGCGGGAGGACAGATACGCAGTATTTT. Translation: CASSVSSGRTDTQYF.

This clone has just a few counts. The chain links TRBV20-1 to TRBJ2-1; TRBD2 agrees at 12 bases. Germline V gene sequence: CDR1 DFQATT, CDR2 SNEGSKA (reference sequence). The CDR3 contains 18 residues. Trimming at V came to 3 bases and at J to 0 bases, leaving 9 bases not matched to a gene. The chain's CDR3 is CSASTWTSGASSYNEQFF. CDR3 coding DNA: TGCAGTGCTAGTACTTGGACTAGCGGGGCGAGCTCCTACAATGAGCAGTTCTTC.

CDR3 amino acids: CASSLVGFGTNLYEQYF. CDR3 nucleotides: TGTGCCAGCAGCTTAGTAGGATTCGGGACTAACCTCTACGAGCAGTACTTC. The chain carries TRBV7-8 and TRBJ2-7; the match to TRBD2 covers 7 bases. The V gene end was trimmed by 1 base and the J gene end by 3 bases; junction bases not matched to a gene: 12. The CDR3 length is 17 residues. Germline lookup yields CDR1 SGHVS and CDR2 FQNEAQ.

The rearrangement links TRBV11-2 to TRBJ2-3, with 7 bases aligning to TRBD2. CDR1 and CDR2 from the germline V gene are SGHAT and FQNNGV. This CDR3 has 15 amino acids. The V gene end was trimmed by 0 bases and the J gene end by 4 bases; junction bases not matched to a gene: 4. The CDR3 bases are TGTGCCAGCAGCTTAGAGGGCGCGGGAGCAGATACGCAGTATTTT. Amino acids: CASSLEGAGADTQYF.

Only a few counts were recorded for this clone. The chain is built from TRBV2 and TRBJ2-5; weak D call: TRBD2 (5 bases). Germline-derived CDR1 and CDR2 are SNHLY and FYNNEI. This CDR3 is 14 amino acids long. V lost 5 bases and J lost 4, with 14 bases in between. CDR3: CASSPLAGGETQYF. DNA for the CDR3: TGTGCCAGCAGTCCCCTCGCAGGAGGAGAGACCCAGTACTTC.